The 14 T cell receptor beta chains presented below share a single source sample, sequenced in a study of naive and memory T cell subsets. As to treatment: skin biopsy from PPD injection site in Mantoux-positive individual. TCR cDNA received a 3' ligated oligonucleotide that carried a UMI. Four PCR rounds used nested alpha and beta constant region primers plus the SP2 primer. TCRdb reprocessed the UMI-ligation and nested PCR reads with MiXCR, giving one entry per CDR3 protein. This table has some 15,000 distinct CDR3 sequences, about 5.5% appearing once. Sample: skin, taken from a tuberculin skin test site. The receptors were sampled from an adult in good health.

Relative to its sample, this clonotype is medium-sized. This chain links TRBV7-2 with TRBJ2-2; D is unresolved. The CDR3 runs to 13 residues. V dropped 1 base and J dropped 9 bases, with 9 bases sitting between them. In germline, CDR1 is SGHTA, CDR2 FQGNSA. CDR3 nucleotides: TGTGCCAGCAGCTTAGGCCCGGACCGGGAGCTGTTTTTT. As protein: CASSLGPDRELFF.

This clonotype is termed medium-sized (0.01 to 0.1%). The rearrangement uses TRBV28 and TRBJ2-1, with D perhaps matching TRBD2 (6 bases). The ends were cut back, 6 bases at V and 7 bases at J, with 16 bases in the middle. Germline V lookup: CDR1 MDHEN, CDR2 SYDVKM. The CDR3 is 14 amino acids. The DNA for the CDR3 is TGTGCCAGCAGGCTAGCCGGGGGTCGGAATGAGCAGTTCTTC. Its translation: CASRLAGGRNEQFF.

A word on this clonotype: Being one base from a much bigger clone, this may be a read error. The conserved final phenylalanine or tryptophan is absent from the CDR3, which likely points to a read error. V gene TRBV18 combines with J gene TRBJ2-5, with D uncertain. CDR3 length: 15 amino acids. Per germline, CDR1 KGHSH and CDR2 LQKENI. The V end lost 2 bases, the J end lost 2 bases, and 12 bases lay between the germline ends. The DNA of the CDR3 is TGTGCCAGCTCACCAGGATCGCAGAAGCAAGAGACCCAGTACTCC. This sequence encodes CASSPGSQKQETQYS.

In nucleotides, the CDR3 is TGTGCCAGCAGCCAAAAAGAAGAAAAACTGTTTTTT. This codes for CASSQKEEKLFF. The chain is built from TRBV4-2 and TRBJ1-4; D is unresolved. Trimming removed 2 bases from V and 8 bases from J, with 6 bases in between. CDR1 is LGHNA and CDR2 is YNFKEQ in the germline V gene. The CDR3 is 12 amino acids.

This clonotype was seen ten or more times. The chain couples TRBV7-2 to TRBJ2-7; 8 nucleotides match TRBD1. Germline CDR1 reads SGHTA; CDR2 reads FQGNSA. V dropped 8 bases and J dropped 2; count of bases not matched to a gene: 8. This CDR3 region has 14 residues. CDR3 sequence reads: CASVGDRYTYEQYF. The CDR3 DNA reads as TGTGCCAGCGTAGGGGACAGGTACACCTACGAGCAGTACTTC.

This clonotype counts as medium-sized (0.01 to 0.1%). CDR3 residues: CASSLTSGSYEQYF. The CDR3 nucleotides are TGTGCCAGCAGTTTGACTAGCGGGAGTTACGAGCAGTACTTC. This rearrangement joins TRBV27 to TRBJ2-7; 12 nucleotides line up with TRBD2. CDR1 is MNHEY, CDR2 SMNVEV, per germline (reference sequence). This CDR3 is built from 14 residues. The V and J ends lost 3 bases and 4 bases, in that order; junction bases with no gene match: 1.

The sample holds many counts of this clonotype. The chain links TRBV6-2 or TRBV6-3 to TRBJ2-1; TRBD2 aligns across 8 bases. Looked up from germline, CDR1 is MNHEY and CDR2 is SVGEGT. The CDR3 length is 16 residues. Trimming cost V 6 bases and J 6 bases; bases outside gene matches: 13. DNA for the CDR3: TGTGCCAGCAGCCTGGGGAAAGGACTAGCTAGCAATGAGCAGTTCTTC. This gives the protein CASSLGKGLASNEQFF.

In this sample, this clonotype turned up a few times. V is TRBV19 and J is TRBJ1-6; the match to TRBD1 covers 7 bases. Trimming at V came to 0 bases and at J to 8 bases, leaving 4 bases not matched to a gene. The CDR3 extends over 15 amino acids. The germline CDR1 and CDR2 sequences are LNHDA and SQIVND (reference sequence). The CDR3 reads CASSIERDSYSPLHF. CDR3 nucleotide sequence: TGTGCCAGTAGTATAGAGCGGGACAGTTATTCACCCCTCCACTTT.

This clonotype came up many times. The chain recombines TRBV2 with TRBJ1-6; D is possibly TRBD1 (5 bases). The CDR3 is made up of 14 amino acids. Trimming removed 6 bases from V and 9 bases from J, with 15 bases in between. In germline, CDR1 is SNHLY, CDR2 FYNNEI. CDR3 sequence reads: CASREQGIGSPLHF. DNA for the CDR3: TGTGCCAGCAGAGAGCAGGGTATCGGTTCACCCCTCCACTTT.

In this sample, this clonotype is medium-sized. The chain uses TRBV15 and TRBJ1-3; tentative D call: TRBD1 (5 bases). CDR1 LNHNV and CDR2 YYDKDF come from the germline V gene (reference sequence). V gave up 3 bases and J gave up 0 bases, with 15 bases separating them. This CDR3 contains 17 residues. CDR3 loop: CATSRTGTANSGNTIYF. Written as DNA, the CDR3 is TGTGCCACCAGCAGGACCGGGACTGCCAACTCTGGAAACACCATATATTTT.

The sample holds many counts of this clonotype. This chain connects TRBV2 to TRBJ2-3; D unclear. This CDR3 contains 13 residues. V gave up 8 bases and J gave up 4 bases, with 13 bases separating them. Germline CDR1 is SNHLY and CDR2 is FYNNEI. The DNA of the CDR3 is TGTGCCAGCGGTCCTATCGGCGCAGATACGCAGTATTTT. The encoded protein is CASGPIGADTQYF.

This clonotype was counted many times. This chain uses TRBV7-2 with TRBJ1-5; D remains ambiguous. Germline V gene data show CDR1 as SGHTA and CDR2 as FQGNSA. CDR3 length: 13 amino acids. The ends were cut back, 2 bases at V and 2 bases at J, with 4 bases in the middle. The CDR3 DNA is TGTGCCAGCAGCTTATGGCGCAATCAGCCCCAGCATTTT. Encoded protein: CASSLWRNQPQHF.

This clonotype was seen repeatedly, ten times or more. The chain links TRBV5-8 to TRBJ2-3; 8 positions match TRBD2. V shed 5 bases, J shed 2 bases, and the junction held 7 bases outside the gene matches. CDR1 SGHTS and CDR2 YDEGEE come from the germline V gene. The CDR3 sequence is 15 residues long. CDR3 sequence: CASSPGGEITDTQYF. The CDR3 DNA follows: TGTGCCAGCAGTCCGGGGGGGGAGATCACAGATACGCAGTATTTT.

This clonotype occurred many times. V gene TRBV6-6 combines with J gene TRBJ2-1; 7 bases map to TRBD1. The CDR3 is 15 residues long. The V gene's germline CDR1 is MNHNY and CDR2 SVGAGI (reference sequence). The J segment lost 3 bases and the V segment lost 5 bases, leaving 7 bases of the junction unmatched. The CDR3 coding sequence is TGTGCCAGCAGTCGTTCGGGACAGTACTACAATGAGCAGTTCTTC. It translates to CASSRSGQYYNEQFF.